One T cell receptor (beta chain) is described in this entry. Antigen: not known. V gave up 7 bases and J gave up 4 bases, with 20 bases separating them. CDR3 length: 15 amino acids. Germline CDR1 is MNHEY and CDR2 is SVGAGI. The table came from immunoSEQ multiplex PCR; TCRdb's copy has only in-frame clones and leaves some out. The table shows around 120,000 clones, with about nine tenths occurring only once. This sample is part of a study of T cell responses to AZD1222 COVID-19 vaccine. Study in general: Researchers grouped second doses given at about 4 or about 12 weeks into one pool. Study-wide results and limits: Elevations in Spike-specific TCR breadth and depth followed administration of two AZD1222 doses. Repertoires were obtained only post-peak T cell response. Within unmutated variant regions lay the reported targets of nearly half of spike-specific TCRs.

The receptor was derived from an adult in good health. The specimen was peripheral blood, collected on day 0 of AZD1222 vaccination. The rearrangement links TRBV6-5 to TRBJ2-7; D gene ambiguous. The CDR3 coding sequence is TGTGCCAGCAACGAACAAGGATTGGGGAATTACGAGCAGTACTTC. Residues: CASNEQGLGNYEQYF.